The entry below describes one TCR beta chain. The table lists this clonotype with many counts. The clone's antigen remains unknown. No clone much larger than this one lies a single base away; base qualities are absent. The sample is drawn from a study of regulatory T cells in long-lasting Graves disease (dated by TCRdb to the early 2020s). Regarding the complete study: Newly diagnosed Graves' disease patients had taken antithyroid drugs for less than 3 months. TCR sequencing covered 13 persistent and 20 or so newly diagnosed Graves' disease patients, about 35 samples in total. Peripheral blood TCR sequencing and RNA sequencing compared persistent Graves' disease patients with newly diagnosed Graves' disease patients. The study took place in China and was registered as a clinical trial.

The CDR3 has 14 amino acids, counting the end cysteine and phenylalanine. This entry keeps only the CDR3 DNA: 42 bases, framed from base 1. Clipping removes 2 bases from V and 1 base from J, with 2 as the unmatched junction base count. Taken from the germline V gene, the CDR1 and CDR2 loops are SGHDT and YYEEEE. Study-level results and caveats: As a limitation, the authors acknowledged that the small sample size may reduce accuracy. TRBV28, TRBJ1-2 and TRBJ2-5 were preferentially used in persistent disease, while TRBV20-1 and TRBJ2-1 were favored in newly diagnosed disease. The study examined only peripheral blood because the primary lesion, thyroid tissue, could not be accessed. Compared with newly diagnosed patients, persistent Graves' disease patients had lower TCR Shannon entropy and fewer highly expanded clones, which suggests clonal expansion. Persistent patients shared more public clonotypes among themselves (around 2,500) than newly diagnosed patients did (roughly 920). Sequencing and analysis were restricted to the TCR beta chain.

The time point label here, explained by the study, means: newly diagnosed GD, antithyroid drugs for less than 3 months. For both TCR sequencing and RNA sequencing, RNA was extracted from PBMCs using TRIzol. The diagnosis of Graves' disease was made according to American Thyroid Association guidelines. Patients for the study were recruited at an endocrinology department in Xi'an, China. Each patient gave around 9.2 milliliters of peripheral blood, collected in an EDTA anticoagulant tube. Ficoll Paque Plus density gradient separation was used to isolate PBMCs, and no further T cell sorting was performed. An Agilent 2100 Bioanalyzer and agarose gel were used to assess RNA quality, and a NanoDrop 2000 was used to measure RNA concentration. Libraries were constructed by multiplex PCR. TCRdb lists the instrument as Illumina HiSeq 4000. CDR3 regions were amplified by Arm-PCR with iRepertoire HTBI primers to construct TCR beta libraries. PCR products were gel purified before sequencing. Per the source publication's procedure: Gene usage analysis of CDR3 amino acid clonotypes relied on the approximately 68 TRBV and 13 to 15 TRBJ segments identified across samples. COPE and FqMerger were used to merge the filtered high-quality paired reads into contigs. BLAST was used to align contigs to IMGT TRBV, TRBD and TRBJ reference genes, with CDR3 defined following IMGT. Any clonotype with a frequency above 0.1% was counted as a highly expanded clone. Repertoire diversity was measured by Shannon entropy, and V-J evenness by the Gini coefficient. Public clonotypes were defined as clonotypes shared by more than one individual. TCRdb reprocessed the public reads (quality trimming at Q25 with fastp, clone calling with MiXCR) and kept in-frame beta chains. Under each unique CDR3 protein, matching rows form one entry showing the most common genes and DNA. TCRdb's processing, not the authors', yielded these V and J calls. The sample contains approximately 470,000 distinct CDR3 sequences, about a sixth of them found a single time. The top ten constitute more than 10% of the sample.

This sample was shared with a second study, whose subject was T cells in Graves' hyperthyroidism and ophthalmopathy. According to the second study: Stable Graves' hyperthyroidism was defined as no progression to ophthalmopathy during 18 months of follow-up. Hyperthyroidism patients were newly diagnosed, with disease duration under 2 months, and aged 18 to 65 years. Patients with uncontrolled infections, other autoimmune diseases, pregnancy or lactation were excluded. Clinical symptoms, serum thyroxine and TRAb, thyroid ultrasound, and orbital computed tomography formed the basis for the diagnoses. A first-round RT-PCR of the TCR CDR3 used the HTBI primer set with the Qiagen OneStep RT-PCR kit. Most expanded thyroid clonotypes (frequency above 0.001) were also detected in blood, a finding suggesting that blood repertoires may reflect thyroid immune responses. Ophthalmopathy was separated from stable hyperthyroidism by a 13 V-J signature model, with over 85% sensitivity and approximately 84% specificity obtained in cross-validation and 80%/75% obtained in testing. In validation, progression to ophthalmopathy was predicted by the model with 55% to 71% sensitivity and 72.22% specificity, a median of approximately 6.5 months before onset. To identify TCR V-J signatures that set the groups apart, the researchers used a discovery cohort of 100 patients, made up of 43 with Graves' ophthalmopathy and about 60 with stable Graves' hyperthyroidism. Prospective prediction of ophthalmopathy was tested in an independent validation cohort consisting of roughly 19 hyperthyroidism patients and about 17 patients who later progressed to ophthalmopathy. The roughly 91 discovery patients were randomly divided into training and test sets at a 7:3 ratio. The study also compared thyroid tissue and blood T-cell repertoires from more than 5 Graves' hyperthyroidism patients. After sampling, hyperthyroidism patients received methimazole starting at 30 mg daily, and ophthalmopathy patients received high-dose intravenous methylprednisolone. Libraries were constructed in a second round of multiplex PCR, after which size selection and purification were performed. The libraries were sequenced on an Illumina HiSeq2000 using paired-end 100 bp reads. SOAPnuke was used to process the raw data, removing reads that contained adapters or uncalled bases, had a mean Phred below 15, or lacked an exact match to the constant primer or identifier. High-quality paired reads were merged with COPE v1.2.5, and unique nucleotide sequences were defined as clonotypes. Clonotypes were aligned to IMGT TRBV, TRBD and TRBJ reference segments using MiTCR v1.1. The analysis was restricted to V-J combinations with a frequency above 0.0001, which together covered 99.2% of the repertoires. The TCS score was defined as F50 (clonal expansion) divided by E x V (chaos), with BLOSUM62-based TCRdist calculated between CDR3 peptides within each V-J. Welch's t-statistics and random forest reduced just over 500 V-J features to 10 to 15, which were used in a naive Bayes classifier (R e1071). Sample size was not statistically predetermined, and investigators were not blinded to group allocation. TCR Vbeta CDR3 sequencing of 130 to 150 peripheral blood samples (43 ophthalmopathy, roughly 72 hyperthyroidism and approximately 17 progressor patients) is reported in the paper.

In this chain, TRBV5-6 is recombined with TRBJ2-5; 7 bases in the junction line up with TRBD2. The origin of this receptor is a man aged 35-49 years with Graves disease. Donor details come from another sample of the same person, matched by shared clones. The material was peripheral blood mononuclear cells (PBMCs), obtained at new diagnosis, from a patient treated with antithyroid drugs. The sequenced DNA: TGTGCCAGCAGCTTAGCGGGATTCCAAGAGACCCAGTACTTC. This sequence encodes CASSLAGFQETQYF.